The 7 T cell receptor beta chains presented below share a single source sample, sequenced in a study of blood T cell repertoires in COVID-19. Profiled with immunoSEQ multiplex PCR; TCRdb holds only in-frame clones, not every one. The data contain fewer than 200,000 clones, 80% of them singletons. The sequenced sample was peripheral blood. The receptors shown here come from a man aged 55 to 70 with acute or convalescent COVID-19.

This chain joins TRBV6-1 and TRBJ1-5; 11 bases are shared with TRBD1. From germline, CDR1 is MNHNS and CDR2 SASEGT. The CDR3 loop spans 16 amino acids. V lost 4 bases and J lost 8; bases outside the gene matches: 10. The CDR3 coding sequence is TGTGCCAGCAGTGCCGGGACAGGGGGGATCGGGAAGCCCCAGCATTTT. It translates to CASSAGTGGIGKPQHF.

The chain uses TRBV10-3 and TRBJ1-5; D remains unclear. The V gene lost 8 bases and the J gene lost 3 bases, with 8 bases spanning the gap. The CDR3 loop spans 12 amino acids. Germline V lookup: CDR1 ENHRY, CDR2 SYGVKD. In nucleotides, the CDR3 is TGTGCCATCTCAGAAAACAATCAGCCCCAGCATTTT. As protein: CAISENNQPQHF.

The gene calls are TRBV7-9 and TRBJ2-1; 11 bases are shared with TRBD1. Germline CDR1 reads SEHNR; CDR2 reads FQNEAQ (reference sequence). The CDR3 has 16 amino acids. Unmatched junction bases numbered 5, after V lost 1 base and J lost 6 bases. The CDR3 here is CASSLDRTGGINEQFF. CDR3 bases: TGTGCCAGCAGCTTAGATAGGACAGGGGGCATCAATGAGCAGTTCTTC.

This clone was seen a handful of times. The V call is TRBV10-3, the J call TRBJ1-2; D possibly corresponds to TRBD1 (5 bases). The germline V and J ends were trimmed by 0 bases and 2 bases, with 7 bases remaining between them. Germline CDR1 is ENHRY and CDR2 is SYGVKD. The CDR3 consists of 14 residues. DNA for the CDR3: TGTGCCATCAGTGAGTCCCAGGGAAACTATGGCTACACCTTC. This codes for CAISESQGNYGYTF.

In DNA form, the CDR3 reads TGTGCCAGCAGCGTAGCAGGGAGGTCGGATTCACCCCTCCACTTT. This translates into CASSVAGRSDSPLHF. V is TRBV9 and J is TRBJ1-6, with D possibly matching TRBD1 (5 bases). From germline, CDR1 is SGDLS and CDR2 YYNGEE. V dropped 0 bases and J dropped 8 bases, with 12 bases sitting between them. The CDR3 length is 15 residues.

This clone showed up just once. The chain recombines TRBV11-1 with TRBJ2-3; D is unresolved. The CDR3 consists of 15 residues. Germline CDR1 and CDR2: SGHAT and FQDESV (reference sequence). Trimming left V 1 base short and J 1 base short, with 9 bases between. CDR3: CASSLVPSGTDTQYF. The CDR3 DNA reads TGTGCCAGCAGCTTAGTTCCGAGCGGCACAGATACGCAGTATTTT. The whole variable domain, filled in from reference TRBV11-1 and TRBJ2-3, reads EAEVAQSPRYKITEKSQAVAFWCDPISGHATLYWYRQILGQGPELLVQFQDESVVDDSQLPKDRFSAERLKGVDSTLKIQPAELGDSAMYLCASSLVPSGTDTQYFGPGTRLTVL.

The chain carries TRBV5-1 and TRBJ2-1; 12 bases fit TRBD2. The length of the CDR3 is 16 residues. V was clipped by 4 bases and J by 6 bases; unmatched bases: 8. Germline assignment: CDR1 SGHRS and CDR2 YFSETQ. The CDR3 is CASSATLAGGLNEQFF. The CDR3 coding sequence is TGCGCCAGCAGCGCAACCCTAGCGGGGGGGCTCAATGAGCAGTTCTTC.